This TCR beta chain was sequenced in a study of shared clonotypes between healthy human individuals. Overall study results and limits: The generation probabilities recorded for non-shared clonotypes fell below those of clonotypes shared by all four donors. The expectation was that sequencing depth would affect clonotype sharing among donors.

The assay was immunoSEQ multiplex PCR, and TCRdb's table has in-frame clones only and misses some. The data contain a few million clones, about 94% of them singletons. For this clone: Its target is not known.

This clonotype was sampled from a man between 18 and 35 years old in good health. Sample: naive CD4+ T cells sorted from blood. Subset indicated: CD45RA+ positively selected.

The CDR3 sequence: CASSPRQGPDTQYF. CDR3 in DNA: TGTGCCAGCTCACCGAGACAGGGCCCAGATACGCAGTATTTT. The gene calls are TRBV18 and TRBJ2-3, with TRBD1 identical over 7 bases. The CDR3 runs 14 residues. Germline V CDR1 and CDR2: KGHSH, LQKENI. The trim removed 3 bases at V and 4 bases at J, leaving 4 bases unmatched.